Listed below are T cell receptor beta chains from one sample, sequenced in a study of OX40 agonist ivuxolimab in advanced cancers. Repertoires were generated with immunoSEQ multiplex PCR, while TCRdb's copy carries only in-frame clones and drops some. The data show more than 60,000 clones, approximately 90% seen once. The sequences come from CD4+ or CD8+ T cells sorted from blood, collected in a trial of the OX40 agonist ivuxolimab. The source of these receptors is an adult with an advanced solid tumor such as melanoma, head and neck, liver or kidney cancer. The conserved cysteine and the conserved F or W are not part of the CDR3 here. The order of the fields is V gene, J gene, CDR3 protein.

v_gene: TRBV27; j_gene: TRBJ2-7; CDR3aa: ASSLLATSYEQY
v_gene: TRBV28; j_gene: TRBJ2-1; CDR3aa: ASSSLAGNSYNEQF
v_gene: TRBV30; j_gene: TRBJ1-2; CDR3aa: AWGQLTNYGYT
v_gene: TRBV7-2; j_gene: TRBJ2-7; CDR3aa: ASSLSGALGYEQY
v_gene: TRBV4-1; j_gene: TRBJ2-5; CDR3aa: ASSLPGGLAGEFGRETQY
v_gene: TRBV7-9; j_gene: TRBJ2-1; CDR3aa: ASSSPGLGNNEQF
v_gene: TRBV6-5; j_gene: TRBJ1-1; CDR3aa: ASSYGDRDTEAF
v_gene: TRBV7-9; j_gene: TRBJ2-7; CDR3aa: ASSPTSGSAIGSYEQY
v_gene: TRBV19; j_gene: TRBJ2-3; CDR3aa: ASSMAASSHTDTQY
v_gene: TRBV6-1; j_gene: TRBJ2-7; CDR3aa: ASSEATYEQY
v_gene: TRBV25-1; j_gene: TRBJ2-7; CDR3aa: ASSDTGSVYEQY
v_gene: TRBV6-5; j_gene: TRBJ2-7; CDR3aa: ASSVGVSHEQY
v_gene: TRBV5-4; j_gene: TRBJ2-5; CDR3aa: ASSLFNLAGGQETQY
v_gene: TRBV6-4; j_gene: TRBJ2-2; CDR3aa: ASSQRGTGELF
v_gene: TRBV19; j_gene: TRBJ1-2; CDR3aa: ASRREDSNYGYT
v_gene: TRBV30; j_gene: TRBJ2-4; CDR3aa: AWSVYDRNIQY
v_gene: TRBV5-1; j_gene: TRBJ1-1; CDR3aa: ASSFWGREGTEAF
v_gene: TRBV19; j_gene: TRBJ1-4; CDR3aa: ASSIQGREKLF
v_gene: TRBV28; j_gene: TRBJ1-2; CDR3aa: ASSLSGRIYGYT
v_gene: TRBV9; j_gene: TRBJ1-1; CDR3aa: ASSAPEGKAF
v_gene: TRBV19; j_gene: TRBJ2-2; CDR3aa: ASIGTWGTGELF
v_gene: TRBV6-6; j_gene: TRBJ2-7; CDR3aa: ASSRGLAGGSEQY
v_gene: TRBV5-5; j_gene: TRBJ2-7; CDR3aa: ASSLSAEGYEQY
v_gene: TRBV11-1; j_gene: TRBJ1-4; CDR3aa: ASSFGTLATNEKLF
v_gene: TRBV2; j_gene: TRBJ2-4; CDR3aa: ASSEFVGRGAKNIQY
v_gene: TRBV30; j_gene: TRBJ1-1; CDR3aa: AWGPLNTEAF
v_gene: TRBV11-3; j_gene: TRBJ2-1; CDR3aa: ASSLEGSGRAFEQF
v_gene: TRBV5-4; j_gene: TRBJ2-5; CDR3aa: ASSFPSEETQY
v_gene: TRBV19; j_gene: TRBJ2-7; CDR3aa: ASSTRTSGRLDEQY
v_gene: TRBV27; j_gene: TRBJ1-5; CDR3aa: ASSPQQGVKYQPQH
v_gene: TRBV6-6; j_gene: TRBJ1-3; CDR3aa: ASIGAGNTIY
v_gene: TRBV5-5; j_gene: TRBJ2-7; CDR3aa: ASSLGPASGFGYEQY
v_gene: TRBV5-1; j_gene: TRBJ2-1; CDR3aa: ASSSSSYPDNEQF
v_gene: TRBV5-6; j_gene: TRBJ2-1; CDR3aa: ASSWGRGAMNEQF
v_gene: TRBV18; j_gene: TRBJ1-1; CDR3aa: ASSPYQGEAF
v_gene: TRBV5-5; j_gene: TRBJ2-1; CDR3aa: ASSLSLIEGNEQF
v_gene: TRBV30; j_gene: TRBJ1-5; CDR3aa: AFRTVKGFQH
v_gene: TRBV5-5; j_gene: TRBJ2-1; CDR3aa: ASSYLAGRENEQF
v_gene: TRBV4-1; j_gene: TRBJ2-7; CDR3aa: ASSPSQGASYEQY
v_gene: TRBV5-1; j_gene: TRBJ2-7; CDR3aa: ASSQASSYEQY
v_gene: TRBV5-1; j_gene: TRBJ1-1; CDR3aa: ASSLARGAPEAEAF
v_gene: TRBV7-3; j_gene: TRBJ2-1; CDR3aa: ASSSGGRLDEQF
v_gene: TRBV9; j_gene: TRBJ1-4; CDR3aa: ASSAAGQRHEKLF
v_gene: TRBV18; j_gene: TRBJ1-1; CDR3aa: ASSTTGSTEAF
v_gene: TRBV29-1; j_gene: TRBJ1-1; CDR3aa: SASPGAAVNTEAF
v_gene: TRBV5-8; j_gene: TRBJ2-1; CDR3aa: ASISLAGSGQF
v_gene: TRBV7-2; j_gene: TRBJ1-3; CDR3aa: ASSLAGTNGNTIY
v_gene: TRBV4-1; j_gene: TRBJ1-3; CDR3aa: ASSLSRGSGNTIY
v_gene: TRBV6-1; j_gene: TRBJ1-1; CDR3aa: ASSFGHLNTEAF
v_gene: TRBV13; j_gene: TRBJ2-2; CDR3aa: ASSLGDRENTGELF
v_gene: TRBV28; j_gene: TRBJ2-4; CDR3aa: ASSLGPNKGKNIQY
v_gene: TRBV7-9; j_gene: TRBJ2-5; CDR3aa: ASSRSGLQETQY
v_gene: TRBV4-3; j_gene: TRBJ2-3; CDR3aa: ASSQVLAGGVRWTDTQY
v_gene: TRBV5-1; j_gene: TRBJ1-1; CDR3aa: ASKSDTEAF
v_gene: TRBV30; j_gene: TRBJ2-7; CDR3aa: AWKRTRTSYEQY
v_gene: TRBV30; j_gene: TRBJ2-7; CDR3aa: AWSPVRGIEY
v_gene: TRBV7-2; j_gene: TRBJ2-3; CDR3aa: ASSPGLAADTQY
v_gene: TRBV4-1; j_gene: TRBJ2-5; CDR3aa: ASTEKLGQETQY
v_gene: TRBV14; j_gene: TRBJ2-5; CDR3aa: ASSQDRGTAFQETQY
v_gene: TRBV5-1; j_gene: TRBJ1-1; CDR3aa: ASSSLVPGTEAF